A selection of T cell receptor beta chains follows, all from one sample in a study of cytomegalovirus exposure and HLA in healthy donors. Clones were sequenced by immunoSEQ multiplex PCR, and TCRdb holds only the in-frame ones, with some missing. This sample contains approximately 170,000 clones. The sequencing input was PBMCs. These receptors all stem from a woman between 18 and 29 years old in good health and CMV-seropositive. Both conserved end residues are part of each CDR3. A D gene is named only where the DNA matches it firmly.

>TRBV6-4|TRBJ2-1|TRBD2
TGTGCCAGCAGCGCCAAACTAGCGGGGGGGCCGGATGAGCAGTTCTTC
CASSAKLAGGPDEQFF
>TRBV5-8|TRBJ2-3|NA
TGTGCCAGCAGCTTGGGCGGAGGTAGCACAGATACGCAGTATTTT
CASSLGGGSTDTQYF
>TRBV10-3|TRBJ1-2|TRBD1
TGTGCCATCAGTGATAAGCAACAGGGGGCCCTCGGCTATGGCTACACCTTC
CAISDKQQGALGYGYTF
>TRBV7-8|TRBJ2-2|TRBD2
TGTGCCAGCAGCTTAGGGAGGACTAGCGGTAACACCGGGGAGCTGTTTTTT
CASSLGRTSGNTGELFF
>TRBV6-5|TRBJ1-2|NA
TGTGCCAGCAGTTGGGGGGGCCCGGGACTCGGTGGCTACACCTTC
CASSWGGPGLGGYTF
>TRBV9|TRBJ2-1|NA
TGTGCCAGCACCGCCTCCGGGGGAATCGACAATGAGCAGTTCTTC
CASTASGGIDNEQFF
>TRBV19|TRBJ2-2|TRBD1
TGTGCCAGTAGGGTTCCAGGGGGGAACACCGGGGAGCTGTTTTTT
CASRVPGGNTGELFF
>TRBV5-1|TRBJ1-1|NA
TGCGCCAGCAGCTTGTTGGCAGGTCGGAACACTGAAGCTTTCTTT
CASSLLAGRNTEAFF
>TRBV5-6|TRBJ1-1|TRBD1
TGTGCCAGCAGCCTTGAGCCGGGACAGGGGATACCTGAAGCTTTCTTT
CASSLEPGQGIPEAFF
>TRBV6-1|TRBJ1-1|NA
TGTGCCAGCAGTGAATCTCGCAGTACTGAAGCTTTCTTT
CASSESRSTEAFF
>TRBV2|TRBJ1-1|TRBD1
TGTGCCAGCAGCGATCAGGGGGCATGGGTGAACACTGAAGCTTTCTTT
CASSDQGAWVNTEAFF
>TRBV30|TRBJ2-7|NA
TGTGCCTGGAGTGTACAAGGTGGTGGGGCTTACGAGCAGTACTTC
CAWSVQGGGAYEQYF
>TRBV19|TRBJ2-1|TRBD2
TGTGCCAGTAGCCGTAGCGGGACCTCCTACAATGAGCAGTTCTTC
CASSRSGTSYNEQFF
>TRBV4-1|TRBJ1-2|NA
TGCGCCAGCAGCCAAGATCCAGTTTTTACTAACTATGGCTACACCTTC
CASSQDPVFTNYGYTF
>TRBV30|TRBJ2-2|TRBD1
TGTGCCTGGGACAGGGGCGCCGGCACCGGGGAGCTGTTTTTT
CAWDRGAGTGELFF
>TRBV5-1|TRBJ2-5|TRBD2
TGCGCCAGCAGCGTTCTAGCGGCGGACCAAGAGACCCAGTACTTC
CASSVLAADQETQYF
>TRBV6-4|TRBJ2-3|TRBD2
TGTGCCAGCGAGGAAGCGGGGGGGCAGGCAGATACGCAGTATTTT
CASEEAGGQADTQYF
>TRBV30|TRBJ2-1|TRBD2
TGTGCCTGGAGTGCGGGGGGGCTGAATGAGCAGTTCTTC
CAWSAGGLNEQFF
>TRBV6-7|TRBJ1-2|TRBD1
TGTGCCAGCAGTTACGGGGTACAGGGGTCCTTC
CASSYGVQGSF
>TRBV7-9|TRBJ2-3|TRBD2
TGTGCCAGCAGTCTTATCCGACTAGCGGTGGGCACAGATACGCAGTATTTT
CASSLIRLAVGTDTQYF
>TRBV5-8|TRBJ2-5|NA
TGTGCCAGCAGCTTGGCTGGGGCCGCATCCCAAGAGACCCAGTACTTC
CASSLAGAASQETQYF
>TRBV7-2|TRBJ1-5|TRBD1
TGTGCCAGCAGCAGGACAGGGGGAGACAATCAGCCCCAGCATTTT
CASSRTGGDNQPQHF
>TRBV30|TRBJ1-2|NA
TGTGCCGGTAACCAGGGGGGCTACACCTTC
CAGNQGGYTF
>TRBV7-9|TRBJ2-4|NA
TGTGCCAGCAGCTCCCTCCCCGGAGGCATTCAGTACTTC
CASSSLPGGIQYF